These T cell receptor beta chains were read from a single sample in a study of T cell responses to AZD1222 COVID-19 vaccine. TCRdb's copy holds only in-frame clones and misses some; the assay was immunoSEQ multiplex PCR. Counted here are 160,000 or so clones, approximately 91% occurring once; the ten biggest clones make up more than 5.5%. Sequencing used peripheral blood, obtained on day 0 of AZD1222 vaccination. These receptors all come from an adult in good health. Both conserved end residues are part of each CDR3. The D gene is left open where the match is weak. Size is omitted from some rows. Given values are once, few, many or a class for expanded clones.

CDR3 protein,J gene,clone size,D gene,V gene
CASSLVGPLNTIYF,TRBJ1-3,-,-,TRBV5-6
CASSAAGRGNSPLHF,TRBJ1-6,-,-,TRBV9
CASSWGQGVIQPQHF,TRBJ1-5,-,TRBD1,TRBV5-6
CASIRIENEQFF,TRBJ2-1,-,-,TRBV2
CASSDGQGAGGYTF,TRBJ1-2,-,TRBD1,TRBV19
CASSPTGDNSPLHF,TRBJ1-6,few,TRBD1,TRBV7-9
CASSLAGGGSPLHF,TRBJ1-6,-,-,TRBV5-1
CASSLAGRSQYF,TRBJ2-3,-,-,TRBV7-2
CASSYSGGSTYEQYF,TRBJ2-7,-,TRBD2,TRBV6-5
CSAAPGEKLFF,TRBJ1-4,-,-,TRBV20-1
CASRPWTGGSDEQYF,TRBJ2-7,-,TRBD1,TRBV28
CASSIRVHQPQHF,TRBJ1-5,-,-,TRBV6-5
CASSPGTTNSPLHF,TRBJ1-6,-,-,TRBV5-1
CASSLGPEAFF,TRBJ1-1,once,-,TRBV12-3/TRBV12-4
CATRGAGAYQETQYF,TRBJ2-5,-,TRBD2,TRBV15
CASSLSGADYGYTF,TRBJ1-2,-,-,TRBV7-9
CASRLQGLPDTQYF,TRBJ2-3,-,-,TRBV7-9
CASRGHTPYSNQPQHF,TRBJ1-5,-,-,TRBV2
CASSLAQQGEGGYTF,TRBJ1-2,-,TRBD1,TRBV7-2
CASSHRTGDGSSYNSPLHF,TRBJ1-6,-,TRBD1,TRBV7-9
CASSLETGPPQFF,TRBJ2-1,once,TRBD1,TRBV12-3/TRBV12-4
CASSVAPTSGGNEQFF,TRBJ2-1,-,TRBD2,TRBV9
CASSQDQGTETQYF,TRBJ2-5,-,-,TRBV4-1
CASSFGGQGYYEQYF,TRBJ2-7,-,-,TRBV5-4
CASSYSGTPSYEQYF,TRBJ2-7,-,-,TRBV6-2/TRBV6-3
CATREGQGVGPQHF,TRBJ1-5,-,TRBD1,TRBV24-1
CASSFTTTSGNTIYF,TRBJ1-3,-,-,TRBV6-5
CASSRLAGGNEQFF,TRBJ2-1,-,TRBD2,TRBV7-3
CASSSTGANSPLHF,TRBJ1-6,-,TRBD1,TRBV6-2/TRBV6-3
CASSSGQGIGETQYF,TRBJ2-5,-,TRBD1,TRBV27
CASSPFGTPYNSPLHF,TRBJ1-6,-,-,TRBV27
CASSLGYEAFF,TRBJ1-1,-,-,TRBV3-1/TRBV3-2
CASSLAGGPGTDTQYF,TRBJ2-3,-,TRBD2,TRBV19
CASRRVWGSNEKLFF,TRBJ1-4,few,-,TRBV2
CASSKPLHLAGATEQYF,TRBJ2-7,once,TRBD2,TRBV19
CASSQVGGSNQPQHF,TRBJ1-5,-,-,TRBV3-1/TRBV3-2
CASSVAQGITEAFF,TRBJ1-1,-,-,TRBV9